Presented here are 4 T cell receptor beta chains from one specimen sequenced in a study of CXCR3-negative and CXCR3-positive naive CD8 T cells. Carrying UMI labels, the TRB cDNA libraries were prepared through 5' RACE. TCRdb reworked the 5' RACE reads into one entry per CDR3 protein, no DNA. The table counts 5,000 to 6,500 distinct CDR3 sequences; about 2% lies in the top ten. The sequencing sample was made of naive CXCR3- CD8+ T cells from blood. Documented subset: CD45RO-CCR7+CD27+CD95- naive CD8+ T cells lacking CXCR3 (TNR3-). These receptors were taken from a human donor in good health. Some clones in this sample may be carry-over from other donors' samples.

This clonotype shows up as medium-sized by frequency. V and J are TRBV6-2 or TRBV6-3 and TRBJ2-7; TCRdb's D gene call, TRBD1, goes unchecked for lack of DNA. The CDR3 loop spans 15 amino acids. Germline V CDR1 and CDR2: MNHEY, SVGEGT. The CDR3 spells CASTEDKLSTYEQYF.

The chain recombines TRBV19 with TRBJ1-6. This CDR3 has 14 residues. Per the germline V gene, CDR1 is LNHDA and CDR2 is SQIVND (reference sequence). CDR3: CASSIGEGGSPLHF.

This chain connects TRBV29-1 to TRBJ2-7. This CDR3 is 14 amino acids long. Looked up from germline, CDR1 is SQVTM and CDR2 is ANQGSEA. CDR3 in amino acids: CSVEDEQRPYEQYF.

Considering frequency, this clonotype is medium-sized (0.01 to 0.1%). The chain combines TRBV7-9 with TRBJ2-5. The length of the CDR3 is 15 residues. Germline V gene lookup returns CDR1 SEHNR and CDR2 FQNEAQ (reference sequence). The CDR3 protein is CASSLIPGKEETQYF.